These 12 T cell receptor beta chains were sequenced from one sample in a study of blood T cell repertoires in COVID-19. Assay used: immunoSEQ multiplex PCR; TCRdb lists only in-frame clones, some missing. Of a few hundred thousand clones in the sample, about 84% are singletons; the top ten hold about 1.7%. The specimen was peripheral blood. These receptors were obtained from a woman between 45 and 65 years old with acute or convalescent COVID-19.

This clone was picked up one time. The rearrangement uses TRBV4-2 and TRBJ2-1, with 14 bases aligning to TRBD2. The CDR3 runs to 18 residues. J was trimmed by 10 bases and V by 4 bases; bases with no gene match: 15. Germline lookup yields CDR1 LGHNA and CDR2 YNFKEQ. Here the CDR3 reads CASSLEAGTSGSEGEQFF. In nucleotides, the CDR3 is TGTGCCAGCAGCCTGGAGGCCGGGACTAGCGGGAGTGAAGGGGAGCAGTTCTTC.

In DNA form, the CDR3 reads TGCGCCAGCAGCTTCGATCCTACAGGGGTTGCCCAGTACTTC. Translation gives CASSFDPTGVAQYF. The chain carries TRBV5-1 and TRBJ2-5; TRBD1 matches at 7 bases. Germline CDR1 reads SGHRS; CDR2 reads YFSETQ. The J segment lost 9 bases and the V segment lost 2 bases, leaving 10 bases of the junction unmatched. The CDR3 is made up of 14 amino acids.

In nucleotides, the CDR3 is TGTGCCAGCAGCCAAGACAGGTCCACCGGGGAGCTGTTTTTT. This encodes CASSQDRSTGELFF. The chain joins TRBV14 to TRBJ2-2; D unclear. Trimming removed 0 bases from V and 4 bases from J, with 6 bases in between. CDR1 SGHDN and CDR2 FVKESK come from the germline V gene. The CDR3 consists of 14 residues.

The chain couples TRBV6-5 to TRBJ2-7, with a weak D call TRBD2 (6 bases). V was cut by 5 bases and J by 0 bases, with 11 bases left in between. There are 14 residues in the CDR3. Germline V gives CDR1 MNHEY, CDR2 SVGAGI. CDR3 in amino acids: CASSPAGSSYEQYF. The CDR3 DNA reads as TGTGCCAGCAGTCCGGCGGGGAGCTCCTACGAGCAGTACTTC.

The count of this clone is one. The CDR3 spells CASSLGGEGGEKLFF. The CDR3 DNA follows: TGCGCCAGCAGCCTTGGAGGGGAGGGGGGAGAAAAACTGTTTTTT. This chain connects TRBV5-1 to TRBJ1-4, with D possibly TRBD1 on 6 matching bases. The V gene lost 4 bases and the J gene lost 8 bases, with 18 bases spanning the gap. This CDR3 has 15 residues. CDR1 is SGHRS, CDR2 YFSETQ, per germline.

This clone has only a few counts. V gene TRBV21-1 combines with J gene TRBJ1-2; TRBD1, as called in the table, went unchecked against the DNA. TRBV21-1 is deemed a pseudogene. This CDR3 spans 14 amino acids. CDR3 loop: CASSKKTGNYGYTF. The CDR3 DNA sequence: TGTGCCAGCAGCAAAAAAACAGGGAACTATGGCTACACCTTC.

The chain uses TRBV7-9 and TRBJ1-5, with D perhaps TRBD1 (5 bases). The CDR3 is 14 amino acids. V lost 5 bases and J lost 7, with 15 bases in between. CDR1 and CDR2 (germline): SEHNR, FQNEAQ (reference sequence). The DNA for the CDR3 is TGTGCCAGCAGCGTTGGAGGGGTGGGACAGCCCCAGCATTTT. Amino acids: CASSVGGVGQPQHF.

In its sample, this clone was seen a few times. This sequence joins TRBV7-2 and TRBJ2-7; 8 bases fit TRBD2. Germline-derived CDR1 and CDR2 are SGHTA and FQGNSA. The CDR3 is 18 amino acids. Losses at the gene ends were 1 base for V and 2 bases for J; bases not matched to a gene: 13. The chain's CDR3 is CASSLVIQAGASPYEQYF. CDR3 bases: TGTGCCAGCAGCTTAGTGATCCAAGCGGGAGCATCCCCCTACGAGCAGTACTTC.

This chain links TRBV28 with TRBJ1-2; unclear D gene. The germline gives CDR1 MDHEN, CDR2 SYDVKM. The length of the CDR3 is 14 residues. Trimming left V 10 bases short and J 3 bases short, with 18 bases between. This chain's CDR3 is CATLPGGIDYGYTF. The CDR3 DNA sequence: TGTGCCACCCTACCCGGAGGCATTGACTATGGCTACACCTTC.

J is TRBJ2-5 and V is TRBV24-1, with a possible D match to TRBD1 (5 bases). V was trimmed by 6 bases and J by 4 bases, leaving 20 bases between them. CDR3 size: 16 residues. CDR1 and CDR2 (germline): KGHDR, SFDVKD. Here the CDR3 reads CATSSATASFGETQYF. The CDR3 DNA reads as TGTGCCACCAGTTCTGCGACAGCCTCCTTCGGAGAGACCCAGTACTTC.

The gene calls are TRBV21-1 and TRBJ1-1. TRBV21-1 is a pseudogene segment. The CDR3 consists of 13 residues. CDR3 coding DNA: TGTGCCAGCAGGCCCGGATGGGAGACTGAAGCTTTCTTT. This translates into CASRPGWETEAFF.

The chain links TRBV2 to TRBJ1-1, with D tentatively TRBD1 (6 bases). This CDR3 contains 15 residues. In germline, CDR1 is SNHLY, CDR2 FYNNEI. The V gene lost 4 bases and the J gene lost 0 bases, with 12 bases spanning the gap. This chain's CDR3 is CASSVTGTLNTEAFF. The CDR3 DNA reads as TGTGCCAGCAGTGTGACCGGGACATTGAACACTGAAGCTTTCTTT.